This TCR beta chain was profiled in a study of regulatory T cells in long-lasting Graves disease. Arm-PCR of CDR3 regions and iRepertoire HTBI primers were the basis on which TCR beta libraries were built. MiXCR, run by TCRdb on the multiplex PCR reads, gives a single entry per CDR3 protein. Of a few hundred thousand distinct CDR3 sequences listed, about 17% are singletons. A remark on this clonotype: The antigen remains unidentified.

Study results and limitations: Less diverse TCR repertoires were seen in persistent Graves' patients than in newly diagnosed ones.

Time point of the sample: newly diagnosed GD, antithyroid drugs for less than 3 months. RNA isolated from PBMCs was used to make the TCR library. The CDR3 has 16 amino acids. Germline V gene sequence: CDR1 LGHDT, CDR2 YNNKEL (reference sequence). After removal of 3 bases from V and 6 bases from J, the junction contained 3 bases not matched to a gene. The same sample was also studied in work on T cells in Graves' hyperthyroidism and ophthalmopathy.

Sequences were derived from peripheral blood mononuclear cells (PBMCs), sampled at new diagnosis, from a patient treated with antithyroid drugs. The sequence derives from a woman under 30 with Graves disease. The chain carries TRBV3-1 and TRBJ2-2, with 14 nucleotides matching TRBD2. Here the CDR3 DNA reads TGTGCCAGCAGCCAGGGACTAGCGGGAGTTTCCGGGGAGCTGTTTTTT. Its translation is CASSQGLAGVSGELFF. The whole variable domain, remainder taken from reference TRBV3-1 and TRBJ2-2, is DTAVSQTPKYLVTQMGNDKSIKCEQNLGHDTMYWYKQDSKKFLKIMFSYNNKELIINETVPNRFSPKSPDKAHLNLHINSLELGDSAVYFCASSQGLAGVSGELFFGEGSRLTVL.